This T cell receptor (beta chain) was captured in a study of T cells in Graves' hyperthyroidism and ophthalmopathy. Study-wide results and limits: In validation, the model predicted ophthalmopathy. These predictions came a median about 6.5 months before onset.

Stable disease denoted Graves' hyperthyroidism without ophthalmopathy progression within 18 months. As for this clonotype: Its matching antigen is unknown.

RNA transcripts gave rise to amplified TCR beta CDR3 regions. The primer set for the first-round RT-PCR of the TCR CDR3 was HTBI. TCRdb used MiXCR to reprocess the multiplex PCR reads, holding one entry per CDR3 protein. The sample includes 450,000 to 700,000 distinct CDR3 sequences, about 43% of them seen just once. The V gene lost 9 bases and the J gene lost 7 bases, with 15 bases spanning the gap. The CDR3 is 12 amino acids. From germline, CDR1 is MGHDK and CDR2 SYGVNS. The sequence was collected from a woman aged 18-35 years with Graves' hyperthyroidism. Sequenced sample: peripheral blood or thyroid tissue (not recorded which). The chain carries TRBV25-1 and TRBJ1-2; D possibly corresponds to TRBD1 (6 bases). In nucleotides, the CDR3 is TGTGCCAGTCACGGGGGCTGGGGTGGCTACACCTTC. This gives the protein CASHGGWGGYTF.